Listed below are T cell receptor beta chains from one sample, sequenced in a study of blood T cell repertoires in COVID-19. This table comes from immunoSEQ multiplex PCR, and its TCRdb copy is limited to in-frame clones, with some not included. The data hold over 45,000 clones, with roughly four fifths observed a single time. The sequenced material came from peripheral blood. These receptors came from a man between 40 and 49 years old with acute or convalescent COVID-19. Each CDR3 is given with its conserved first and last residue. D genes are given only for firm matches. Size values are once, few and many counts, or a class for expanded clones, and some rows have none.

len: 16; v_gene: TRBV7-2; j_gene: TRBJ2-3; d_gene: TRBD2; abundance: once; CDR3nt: TGTGCCAGCAGCTTAGCTCTTACTAGCGGGGGTGGTACGCAGTATTTT; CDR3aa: CASSLALTSGGGTQYF
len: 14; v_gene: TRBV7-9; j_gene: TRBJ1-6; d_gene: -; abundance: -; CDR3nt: TGTGCCAGCAGCTTCGGCAGGGATAATTCACCCCTCCACTTT; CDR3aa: CASSFGRDNSPLHF
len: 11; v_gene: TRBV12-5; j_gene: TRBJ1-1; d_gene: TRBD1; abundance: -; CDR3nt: TGTGCTAGTGCCTTGGACAGGCGAGCTTTCTTT; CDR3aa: CASALDRRAFF
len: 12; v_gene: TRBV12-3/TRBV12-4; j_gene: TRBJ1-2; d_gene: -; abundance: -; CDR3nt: TGTGCCGCCTCCGTAACCGGCTATGGCTACACCTTC; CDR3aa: CAASVTGYGYTF
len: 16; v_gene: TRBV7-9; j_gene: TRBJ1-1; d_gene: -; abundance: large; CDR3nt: TGTGCCAGCAGCTTATCCCCAGGAATGACGAACACTGAAGCTTTCTTT; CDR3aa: CASSLSPGMTNTEAFF
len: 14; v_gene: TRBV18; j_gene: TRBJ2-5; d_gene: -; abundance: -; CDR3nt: TGTGCCAGCTCACCACTCGACAGGCAAGAGACCCAGTACTTC; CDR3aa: CASSPLDRQETQYF
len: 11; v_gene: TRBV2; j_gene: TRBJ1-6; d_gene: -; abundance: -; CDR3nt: TGTGCCAGCAACAGGGATTCACCCCTCCACTTT; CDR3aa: CASNRDSPLHF
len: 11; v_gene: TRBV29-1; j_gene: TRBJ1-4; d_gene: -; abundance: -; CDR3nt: TGCAGCGTTGGGAGTAACGAAAAACTGTTTTTT; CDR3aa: CSVGSNEKLFF
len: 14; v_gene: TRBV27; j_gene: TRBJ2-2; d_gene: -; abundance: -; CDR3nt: TGTGCCAGCAGTTCCCCTGGCCTCACCGGGGAGCTGTTTTTT; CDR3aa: CASSSPGLTGELFF
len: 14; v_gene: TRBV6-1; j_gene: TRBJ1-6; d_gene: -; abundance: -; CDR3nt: TGTGCCAGCAGTGACGCAGGTTATAATTCACCCCTCCACTTT; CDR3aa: CASSDAGYNSPLHF
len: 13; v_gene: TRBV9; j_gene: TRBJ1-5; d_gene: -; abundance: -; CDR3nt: TGTGCCAGCAGTTGGACATCTAATCAGCCCCAGCATTTT; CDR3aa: CASSWTSNQPQHF
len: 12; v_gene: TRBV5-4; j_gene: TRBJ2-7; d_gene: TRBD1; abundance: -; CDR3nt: TGTGCCAGCAGCTGGACAGGGGCCGAGCAGTACTTC; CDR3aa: CASSWTGAEQYF
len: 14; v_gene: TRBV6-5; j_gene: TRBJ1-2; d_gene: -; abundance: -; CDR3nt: TGTGCCAGCAGTTACTCACCGCAGGTGAATGGCTACACCTTC; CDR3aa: CASSYSPQVNGYTF
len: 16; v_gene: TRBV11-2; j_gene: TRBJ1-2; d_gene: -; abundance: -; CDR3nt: TGTGCCAGCAGTTCTATAAGACAGGCATCTAACTATGGCTACACCTTC; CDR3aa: CASSSIRQASNYGYTF
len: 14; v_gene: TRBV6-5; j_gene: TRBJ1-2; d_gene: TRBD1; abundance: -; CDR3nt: TGTGCCACAAGAGAGTGGCAGGGGGCACGGGGCTACACCTTC; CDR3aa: CATREWQGARGYTF
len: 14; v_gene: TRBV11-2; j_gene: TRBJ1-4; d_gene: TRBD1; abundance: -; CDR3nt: TGTGCCAGCAGCTTAGGACAGGGAGGTGAAAAACTGTTTTTT; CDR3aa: CASSLGQGGEKLFF
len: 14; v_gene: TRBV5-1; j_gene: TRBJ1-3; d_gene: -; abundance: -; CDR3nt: TGCGCCAGCAGCTTGGCCGTCTCTGGAAACACCATATATTTT; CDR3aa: CASSLAVSGNTIYF
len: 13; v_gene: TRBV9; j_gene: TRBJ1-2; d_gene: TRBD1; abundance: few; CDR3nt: TGTGCCAGCAGTCAGACAGGGGGAAATGGCTACACCTTC; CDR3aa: CASSQTGGNGYTF
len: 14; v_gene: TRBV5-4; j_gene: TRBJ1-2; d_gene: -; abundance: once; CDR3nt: TGTGCCAGCAGCTTATCCAGGGTCAACTATGGCTACACCTTC; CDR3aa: CASSLSRVNYGYTF
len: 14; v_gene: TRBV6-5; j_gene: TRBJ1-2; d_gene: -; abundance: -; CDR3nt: TGTGCCAGCAGTTACTCCCAGGGCCAAGATGGCTACACCTTC; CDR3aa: CASSYSQGQDGYTF
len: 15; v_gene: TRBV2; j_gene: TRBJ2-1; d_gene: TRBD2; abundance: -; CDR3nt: TGTGCCAGCAAACTAGCGGGGGGATTTGACAATGAGCAGTTCTTC; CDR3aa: CASKLAGGFDNEQFF
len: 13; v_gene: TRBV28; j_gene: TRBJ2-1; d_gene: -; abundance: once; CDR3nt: TGTGCCAGCAGTTTAGCAGGGGCCAATGAGCAGTTCTTC; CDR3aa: CASSLAGANEQFF
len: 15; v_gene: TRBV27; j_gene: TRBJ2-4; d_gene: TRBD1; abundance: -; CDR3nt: TGTGCCACCATTCCGACCGGACAGGGTAGGAACATTCAGTACTTC; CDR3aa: CATIPTGQGRNIQYF
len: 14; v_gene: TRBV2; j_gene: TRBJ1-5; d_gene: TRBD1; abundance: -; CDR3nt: TGTGCCAGCAGTTACCAGGGGGCAGAGCAGCCCCAGCATTTT; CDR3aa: CASSYQGAEQPQHF